This TCR beta chain comes out of a study of T cells in Graves' hyperthyroidism and ophthalmopathy. General observations from the study: It was a median about 6 months before onset that the model predicted ophthalmopathy. Using 13 V-J features, a model discriminated ophthalmopathy from stable hyperthyroidism.

Lactation, pregnancy, other autoimmune disease or uncontrolled infection led to exclusion of patients. Used for diagnoses were clinical symptoms, serum thyroxine and TRAb, thyroid ultrasound and orbital computed tomography. The table lists this clonotype with many counts. What it binds is unknown. The CDR3 regions of TCR beta were amplified from RNA transcripts. The HTBI primer set served for first-round RT-PCR of the TCR CDR3. TCRdb ran MiXCR on the multiplex PCR reads and lists one entry per CDR3 protein. The sample has hundreds of thousands of distinct CDR3 sequences, roughly 17% seen once. From germline, CDR1 is SNHLY and CDR2 FYNNEI. With 2 bases removed from V and 13 bases from J, the gap between germline ends came to 14 bases. The CDR3 is 12 residues long.

The chain links TRBV2 to TRBJ2-5, with a tentative D call TRBD1 (6 bases). The sequence was obtained from a woman under 30 with Graves' ophthalmopathy. The specimen sequenced was blood. The CDR3, as DNA: TGTGCCAGCAGTGAAAACAGGGCCGTCGGGTACTTC. It yields the protein CASSENRAVGYF.